This T cell receptor (beta chain) originates from a study of cytomegalovirus exposure and HLA in healthy donors. The CDR3 extends over 16 amino acids. This clone has only one observation. Primers: 60 Vbeta forward and 13 Jbeta reverse. Clones were read by immunoSEQ multiplex PCR, and TCRdb kept only the in-frame ones, dropping some. The table lists around 160,000 clones, 75% to 90% of them singletons, with approximately 8.5% in the top ten. Sequencing was carried out using PBMCs. The TCR was taken from a man between 18 and 29 years old in good health and CMV-seropositive. The chain carries TRBV1 and TRBJ1-1; no check of the table's D call, TRBD1, against the DNA was made. TRBV1 is assigned pseudogene status. DNA for the CDR3: TGCACCAGCAGCCTAAGTCGTCAGGGGGCGGGCACTGAAGCTTTCTTT. It yields the protein CTSSLSRQGAGTEAFF.